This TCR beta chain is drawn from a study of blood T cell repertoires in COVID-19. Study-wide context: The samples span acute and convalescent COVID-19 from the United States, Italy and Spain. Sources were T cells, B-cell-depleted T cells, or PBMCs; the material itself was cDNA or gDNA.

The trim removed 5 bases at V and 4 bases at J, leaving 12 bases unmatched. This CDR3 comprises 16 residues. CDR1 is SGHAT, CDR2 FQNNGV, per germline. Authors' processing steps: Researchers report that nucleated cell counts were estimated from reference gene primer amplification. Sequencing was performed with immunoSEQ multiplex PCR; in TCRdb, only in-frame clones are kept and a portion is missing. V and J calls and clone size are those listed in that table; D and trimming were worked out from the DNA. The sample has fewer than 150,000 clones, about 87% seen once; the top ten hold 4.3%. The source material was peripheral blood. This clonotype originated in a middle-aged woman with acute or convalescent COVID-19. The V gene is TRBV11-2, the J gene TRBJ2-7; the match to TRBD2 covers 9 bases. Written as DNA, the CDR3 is TGTGCCAGCAGCACTGGCGCCGGGACTAGCCCTTACGAGCAGTACTTC. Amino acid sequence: CASSTGAGTSPYEQYF.